Listed below are T cell receptor beta chains from one sample, sequenced in a study of cytomegalovirus exposure and HLA in healthy donors. TCRdb's table, derived via immunoSEQ multiplex PCR, lists solely in-frame clones and lacks some. The sample comprises some 97,000 clones, about three quarters of which are singletons, and 13% to 15% rests with the top ten. The sample comprised PBMCs. Source of these receptors: a male donor in good health and CMV-seropositive. Both conserved end residues are part of each CDR3. D genes are given only for firm matches. The size field is filled for only some rows; it gives once, few, many or a size class.

size: .
V: TRBV29-1
J: TRBJ2-3
D: .
length: 16
CDR3: CSVEKQPPRRADTQYF
DNA: TGCAGCGTTGAAAAACAACCTCCACGTCGGGCAGATACGCAGTATTTT

size: .
V: TRBV15
J: TRBJ2-1
D: TRBD2
length: 16
CDR3: CATSPGTSGGYNEQFF
DNA: TGTGCCACCAGCCCTGGGACTAGCGGGGGCTACAATGAGCAGTTCTTC

size: .
V: TRBV2
J: TRBJ2-5
D: TRBD2
length: 16
CDR3: CASSGGLAGGQETQYF
DNA: TGTGCCAGCAGTGGGGGACTAGCGGGGGGGCAGGAGACCCAGTACTTC

size: .
V: TRBV9
J: TRBJ2-2
D: .
length: 16
CDR3: CASSVGDSPSTGELFF
DNA: TGTGCCAGCAGCGTAGGGGACTCCCCCTCGACCGGGGAGCTGTTTTTT

size: .
V: TRBV6-5
J: TRBJ1-1
D: .
length: 10
CDR3: CASGHTEAFF
DNA: TGTGCCAGCGGGCACACTGAAGCTTTCTTT

size: few
V: TRBV2
J: TRBJ1-1
D: .
length: 14
CDR3: CASSESYANAEAFF
DNA: TGTGCCAGCAGTGAAAGTTATGCGAACGCTGAAGCTTTCTTT

size: once
V: TRBV7-9
J: TRBJ2-5
D: TRBD1
length: 14
CDR3: CASSWGQAKETQYF
DNA: TGTGCCAGCAGCTGGGGACAGGCAAAAGAGACCCAGTACTTC

size: .
V: TRBV2
J: TRBJ2-4
D: .
length: 19
CDR3: CASRLRDFVLVGQRNIQYF
DNA: TGTGCCAGCAGACTTCGGGACTTCGTTCTCGTCGGGCAACGGAACATTCAGTACTTC

size: few
V: TRBV6-6
J: TRBJ2-7
D: .
length: 14
CDR3: CASNPVRGGYEQYF
DNA: TGTGCCAGCAACCCAGTACGGGGAGGATACGAGCAGTACTTC

size: .
V: TRBV28
J: TRBJ1-2
D: TRBD1
length: 15
CDR3: CASSLQGASNYGYTF
DNA: TGTGCCAGCAGTCTTCAGGGGGCCTCTAACTATGGCTACACCTTC

size: .
V: TRBV25-1
J: TRBJ2-7
D: .
length: 11
CDR3: CASLSSYEQYF
DNA: TGTGCCAGCCTTAGCTCCTACGAGCAGTACTTC

size: .
V: TRBV9
J: TRBJ1-2
D: TRBD1
length: 15
CDR3: CASSVEGQGRDGYTF
DNA: TGTGCCAGCAGCGTAGAGGGACAGGGGAGGGATGGCTACACCTTC

size: .
V: TRBV11-3
J: TRBJ2-1
D: TRBD2
length: 14
CDR3: CASSPTGGVGEQFF
DNA: TGTGCCAGCAGCCCAACGGGGGGAGTAGGTGAGCAGTTCTTC

size: .
V: TRBV7-2
J: TRBJ2-7
D: TRBD2
length: 15
CDR3: CASSLASGGAYEQYF
DNA: TGTGCCAGCAGCTTAGCTAGCGGGGGGGCCTACGAGCAGTACTTC

size: once
V: TRBV7-6
J: TRBJ2-7
D: .
length: 14
CDR3: CASSLEFGGHEQYF
DNA: TGTGCCAGCAGCTTAGAGTTTGGGGGCCACGAGCAGTACTTC

size: .
V: TRBV7-2
J: TRBJ1-2
D: TRBD1
length: 15
CDR3: CASSLAPDRGRGYTF
DNA: TGTGCCAGCAGCTTAGCGCCGGACAGGGGCCGTGGCTACACCTTC

size: .
V: TRBV10-3
J: TRBJ1-5
D: .
length: 13
CDR3: CAISEEGNQPQHF
DNA: TGTGCCATCAGTGAGGAGGGCAATCAGCCCCAGCATTTT

size: .
V: TRBV4-2
J: TRBJ2-5
D: .
length: 15
CDR3: CASSQGAGDQETQYF
DNA: TGTGCCAGCAGCCAAGGGGCCGGGGACCAAGAGACCCAGTACTTC

size: .
V: TRBV19
J: TRBJ1-6
D: TRBD1
length: 17
CDR3: CASSSQSRGQVNSPLHF
DNA: TGTGCCAGTAGTTCGCAGAGCAGGGGGCAGGTGAATTCACCCCTCCACTTT

size: .
V: TRBV5-6
J: TRBJ1-4
D: .
length: 16
CDR3: CASSFLVGQGHEKLFF
DNA: TGTGCCAGCAGCTTCCTAGTGGGCCAGGGCCATGAAAAACTGTTTTTT

size: .
V: TRBV7-2
J: TRBJ1-3
D: .
length: 14
CDR3: CASSLGGHLNTIYF
DNA: TGTGCCAGCAGCTTAGGTGGACATTTAAACACCATATATTTT

size: .
V: TRBV7-6
J: TRBJ1-4
D: .
length: 14
CDR3: CASSSTAEGEKLFF
DNA: TGTGCCAGCAGCTCGACAGCGGAGGGGGAAAAACTGTTTTTT

size: .
V: TRBV4-2
J: TRBJ1-1
D: TRBD1
length: 15
CDR3: CASSQDEGGAREAFF
DNA: TGTGCCAGCAGCCAAGATGAAGGGGGCGCGCGCGAAGCTTTCTTT

size: .
V: TRBV27
J: TRBJ2-5
D: .
length: 14
CDR3: CASSFIRGSETQYF
DNA: TGTGCCAGCAGTTTTATCCGGGGGTCAGAGACCCAGTACTTC

size: .
V: TRBV5-4
J: TRBJ1-2
D: TRBD1
length: 15
CDR3: CASSDRQGLGYGYTF
DNA: TGTGCCAGCAGCGACCGACAGGGGTTAGGCTATGGCTACACCTTC

size: .
V: TRBV4-1
J: TRBJ2-2
D: .
length: 16
CDR3: CASSPRGGANTGELFF
DNA: TGCGCCAGCAGCCCTCGAGGAGGGGCGAACACCGGGGAGCTGTTTTTT

size: .
V: TRBV7-9
J: TRBJ2-7
D: TRBD1
length: 15
CDR3: CASSLAGTGMYEQYF
DNA: TGTGCCAGCAGCTTAGCGGGGACAGGGATGTACGAGCAGTACTTC

size: .
V: TRBV7-2
J: TRBJ1-2
D: TRBD1
length: 15
CDR3: CASSLDDRVVYGYTF
DNA: TGTGCCAGCAGCTTAGACGACAGGGTTGTCTATGGCTACACCTTC

size: .
V: TRBV5-1
J: TRBJ1-3
D: .
length: 15
CDR3: CASSLWAISGNTIYF
DNA: TGCGCCAGCAGCTTGTGGGCGATCTCTGGAAACACCATATATTTT

size: .
V: TRBV15
J: TRBJ2-7
D: .
length: 13
CDR3: CATSRDPEYEQYF
DNA: TGTGCCACCAGCAGAGATCCTGAGTACGAGCAGTACTTC

size: .
V: TRBV12-5
J: TRBJ2-1
D: .
length: 12
CDR3: CASGLGHTEQFF
DNA: TGTGCTAGTGGTTTGGGCCACACGGAGCAGTTCTTC

size: .
V: TRBV7-2
J: TRBJ1-1
D: .
length: 16
CDR3: CASSPRVGPTGSGAFF
DNA: TGTGCCAGCAGCCCGCGGGTTGGCCCAACAGGGTCGGGCGCTTTCTTT

size: .
V: TRBV2
J: TRBJ2-7
D: .
length: 16
CDR3: CASSELTGQGVNEQYF
DNA: TGTGCCAGCAGTGAACTTACGGGACAAGGAGTGAACGAGCAGTACTTC

size: .
V: TRBV7-2
J: TRBJ1-6
D: .
length: 15
CDR3: CASSTRVRNNSPLHF
DNA: TGTGCCAGCAGTACCAGGGTTCGGAATAATTCACCCCTCCACTTT

size: few
V: TRBV15
J: TRBJ2-1
D: TRBD1
length: 16
CDR3: CATSRFPGQGYNEQFF
DNA: TGTGCCACCAGTAGATTCCCGGGACAGGGGTACAATGAGCAGTTCTTC

size: few
V: TRBV19
J: TRBJ2-7
D: TRBD2
length: 14
CDR3: CASSSPGLVDEQYF
DNA: TGTGCCAGTAGTTCTCCGGGACTAGTCGACGAGCAGTACTTC

size: .
V: TRBV19
J: TRBJ2-7
D: .
length: 14
CDR3: CASNLGPSSGEQYF
DNA: TGTGCCAGTAATTTGGGCCCGTCCAGCGGCGAGCAGTACTTC

size: .
V: TRBV9
J: TRBJ2-7
D: TRBD2
length: 14
CDR3: CASSASGTSSEQYF
DNA: TGTGCCAGCAGCGCCTCCGGGACTAGTTCCGAGCAGTACTTC

size: .
V: TRBV30
J: TRBJ2-1
D: TRBD2
length: 14
CDR3: CAWATSSAYNEQFF
DNA: TGTGCCTGGGCGACTAGCTCAGCTTACAATGAGCAGTTCTTC

size: .
V: TRBV4-2
J: TRBJ1-2
D: .
length: 13
CDR3: CASSQGARYGYTF
DNA: TGTGCCAGCAGCCAAGGGGCTCGTTATGGCTACACCTTC

size: .
V: TRBV2
J: TRBJ1-1
D: .
length: 14
CDR3: CASSERAGRTEAFF
DNA: TGTGCCAGCAGTGAGCGGGCAGGGAGGACTGAAGCTTTCTTT

size: few
V: TRBV5-1
J: TRBJ2-5
D: .
length: 15
CDR3: CASSSSTGNQETQYF
DNA: TGCGCCAGCAGCTCGTCAACAGGGAACCAAGAGACCCAGTACTTC

size: .
V: TRBV30
J: TRBJ1-1
D: TRBD1
length: 15
CDR3: CAWSAGQGVNTEAFF
DNA: TGTGCCTGGAGTGCCGGACAGGGGGTGAACACTGAAGCTTTCTTT

size: .
V: TRBV25-1
J: TRBJ1-5
D: .
length: 15
CDR3: CASSEAARGNQPQHF
DNA: TGTGCCAGCAGTGAAGCGGCCCGGGGCAATCAGCCCCAGCATTTT

size: .
V: TRBV6-6
J: TRBJ2-1
D: TRBD2
length: 15
CDR3: CASSYQAGGRNEQFF
DNA: TGTGCCAGCAGTTACCAAGCGGGGGGGCGGAATGAGCAGTTCTTC

size: .
V: TRBV5-5
J: TRBJ1-1
D: .
length: 14
CDR3: CASSWNTGNTEAFF
DNA: TGTGCCAGCAGCTGGAATACAGGGAACACTGAAGCTTTCTTT